A single sample is the source of the 9 T cell receptor beta chains below, sequenced in a study of blood T cell repertoires in COVID-19. TCRdb's table, derived via immunoSEQ multiplex PCR, lists solely in-frame clones and lacks some. The sample holds 150,000 to 200,000 clones, 86% seen once. Sequencing input: PBMCs or T cells enriched from blood (not recorded which). These receptors came from a middle-aged woman in a cohort exposed to, infected with or recovered from COVID-19 (not recorded which).

The chain is built from TRBV4-2 and TRBJ2-1, with a weak D call TRBD2 (5 bases). Germline V lookup: CDR1 LGHNA, CDR2 YNFKEQ. The CDR3 contains 16 residues. The V end lost 4 bases, the J end lost 0 bases, and 13 bases lay between the germline ends. For the CDR3, the DNA is TGTGCCAGCAGCCCGGAACGAGGGAGCTCCTACAATGAGCAGTTCTTC. This gives the protein CASSPERGSSYNEQFF.

The V and J genes are TRBV12-5 and TRBJ1-5, with a tentative D call TRBD1 (5 bases). V dropped 4 bases and J dropped 5 bases, with 12 bases sitting between them. CDR3 size: 14 residues. CDR1 LGHNT and CDR2 FRNRAP come from the germline V gene. CDR3 in amino acids: CASGWGGGYQPQHF. The CDR3, as DNA: TGTGCTAGTGGTTGGGGCGGGGGGTATCAGCCCCAGCATTTT.

The chain joins TRBV15 to TRBJ2-1; tentative D call: TRBD1 (5 bases). In germline, CDR1 is LNHNV, CDR2 YYDKDF (reference sequence). This CDR3 has 14 residues. V was shortened by 5 bases and J by 2 bases, with 10 bases between the two germline ends. CDR3 amino acids: CATSGAVAYNEQFF. The CDR3 coding sequence is TGTGCCACCAGCGGGGCGGTCGCCTACAATGAGCAGTTCTTC.

The chain employs TRBV19 and TRBJ2-7, with TRBD2 matching 8 bases. The V gene's germline CDR1 is LNHDA and CDR2 SQIVND (reference sequence). The CDR3 has 14 residues. V shed 9 bases, J shed 6 bases, and the junction held 13 bases outside the gene matches. CDR3 residues: CASLTGTRAGEQYF. CDR3 in DNA: TGTGCCAGCCTCACCGGGACTAGGGCTGGCGAGCAGTACTTC.

The V gene is TRBV2, the J gene TRBJ1-5, with D perhaps TRBD1 (5 bases). Germline V CDR1 and CDR2: SNHLY, FYNNEI. Trimming cost V 3 bases and J 4 bases, with 10 bases left between them. The CDR3 has 14 amino acids. The CDR3 DNA is TGTGCCAGCAGTGACAGGGTAACTAATCAGCCCCAGCATTTT. Translated: CASSDRVTNQPQHF.

This rearrangement joins TRBV4-1 to TRBJ1-2; TRBD1 matches 8 bases. CDR3 length equals 15 residues. With 4 bases clipped from V and 5 bases from J, the junction kept 9 bases outside the gene matches. CDR1 is MGHRA and CDR2 is YSYEKL in the germline V gene. For the CDR3, the DNA is TGCGCCAGCAGCCTCGGACAGGGACCACAATATGGCTACACCTTC. Protein sequence: CASSLGQGPQYGYTF.

V gene TRBV4-1 combines with J gene TRBJ2-2; perhaps TRBD2 as D (6 bases). Germline CDR1 is MGHRA and CDR2 is YSYEKL. Trimming removed 4 bases from V and 4 bases from J, with 19 bases in between. This CDR3 region has 17 residues. Here the CDR3 reads CASSLIRGGTATGELFF. The CDR3 nucleotides read TGCGCCAGCAGCCTAATCCGAGGCGGGACTGCCACCGGGGAGCTGTTTTTT.

This clone occurred once. This chain links TRBV16 with TRBJ2-3; no definite D call. Trimming took 4 bases from V and 2 from J, leaving 4 bases between them. Germline V gene lookup returns CDR1 KGHSY and CDR2 FQNENV. The CDR3 covers 12 residues. The CDR3 bases are TGTGCCAGCAGCCCCTACACAGATACGCAGTATTTT. Protein sequence: CASSPYTDTQYF.

The gene calls are TRBV27 and TRBJ2-7; 7 bases fit TRBD2. From germline, CDR1 is MNHEY and CDR2 SMNVEV (reference sequence). The CDR3 consists of 15 residues. Trimming took 5 bases from V and 2 from J; bases not matched to a gene: 9. The CDR3 region is CASSPLLARAYEQYF. Written as DNA, the CDR3 is TGTGCCAGCAGTCCTTTACTAGCGAGGGCCTACGAGCAGTACTTC.